The rows below give T cell receptor beta chains drawn from one sample of a study of blood T cell repertoires in COVID-19. TCRdb's copy holds only in-frame clones and misses some; the assay was immunoSEQ multiplex PCR. This table has 200,000 or so clones, around 77% appearing once. The specimen sequenced was peripheral blood. The receptors originated from a man between 60 and 75 years old with active or convalescent COVID-19. The CDR3 runs from the conserved cysteine through the conserved F or W. A D gene is named only where the DNA matches it firmly. Clone size is shown for a subset of rows, as once, few, many or a class of expanded clone.

D gene	V gene	clone size	J gene	CDR3 DNA	CDR3 protein
TRBD1	TRBV7-2	once	TRBJ2-3	TGTGCCAGCAGCTTAGCGGGGGGACAGGCCACAGATACGCAGTATTTT	CASSLAGGQATDTQYF
TRBD1	TRBV12-5	-	TRBJ1-4	TGTGCTAGTGGTTTGCCCTCCCGGACAGGCGAAAAACTGTTTTTT	CASGLPSRTGEKLFF
TRBD1	TRBV11-3	-	TRBJ2-1	TGTGCCAGCAGCTTAGGCAGACAGGGGTACAATGAGCAGTTCTTC	CASSLGRQGYNEQFF
-	TRBV28	many	TRBJ1-5	TGTGCCAGCAGGGGGAGTTTTCCCCATCAGCCCCAGCATTTT	CASRGSFPHQPQHF
TRBD1	TRBV28	-	TRBJ1-2	TGTGCCAGCAGTTTATATGGAACCGGGACAGGGGGGCCCGGCTACACCTTC	CASSLYGTGTGGPGYTF
-	TRBV7-3	-	TRBJ2-1	TGTGCCAGCAGCTTACAAGTGACTGCCTCCTACAATGAGCAGTTCTTC	CASSLQVTASYNEQFF
-	TRBV15	-	TRBJ1-5	TGTGCCACCATCCCTTACCCCGGGAGCAATCAGCCCCAGCATTTT	CATIPYPGSNQPQHF
TRBD1	TRBV18	-	TRBJ1-3	TGTGCCAGCTCACCATCAAGTACAGGGGGCACCCTTGGAAACACCATATATTTT	CASSPSSTGGTLGNTIYF
-	TRBV7-2	-	TRBJ2-3	TGTGCCAGCAGCTTAGAACCCGCCAGTGATACGCAGTATTTT	CASSLEPASDTQYF
TRBD1	TRBV24-1	-	TRBJ2-2	TGTGCCACCAGTGGGACAGGGGCCTCGGTTCGTGCCGGGGAGCTGTTTTTT	CATSGTGASVRAGELFF
-	TRBV25-1	few	TRBJ2-6	TGTGCCAGCACTATATCTGGGGCCAACGTCCTGACTTTC	CASTISGANVLTF
TRBD2	TRBV6-5	-	TRBJ2-3	TGTGCCAGCAGGGTACCGGGAGGGGCAGATACGCAGTATTTT	CASRVPGGADTQYF
-	TRBV6-5	-	TRBJ2-1	TGTGCCAGCAGTTACTCGGCTAGAACCTACAATGAGCAGTTCTTC	CASSYSARTYNEQFF
-	TRBV7-9	-	TRBJ1-2	TGTGCCAGCAGCCCGCACCGGCGAGGGTTCAACTATGGCTACACCTTC	CASSPHRRGFNYGYTF
-	TRBV7-6	-	TRBJ2-5	TGTGCCAGCAGCTTTACTGTTCGAAGCCAAGAGACCCAGTACTTC	CASSFTVRSQETQYF
-	TRBV6-1	-	TRBJ1-1	TGTGCCAGCAGTGAACAGTGGAACACTGAAGCTTTCTTT	CASSEQWNTEAFF
-	TRBV5-1	-	TRBJ2-7	-	CASSFGPGVYEQYF
-	TRBV7-2	few	TRBJ1-5	TGTGCCAGCAGCTTAAGTTATCGGGGTGGTAATCAGCCCCAGCATTTT	CASSLSYRGGNQPQHF
-	TRBV7-3	-	TRBJ2-6	TGTGCCAGCAGCGCGGGAAACTCTGGGGCCAACGTCCTGACTTTC	CASSAGNSGANVLTF
-	TRBV30	-	TRBJ2-1	TGTGCCTGGGGGCTGGAGGCATCCTACAATGAGCAGTTCTTC	CAWGLEASYNEQFF